This is a list of T cell receptor beta chains from one sample in a study of blood T cells in healthy people across ages. TCRdb fed the 5' RACE reads into MiXCR, producing one record per CDR3 protein. This table holds roughly 1.7 million distinct CDR3 sequences, roughly 32% found once. The sequenced sample consisted of blood. These receptors were taken from a woman aged 30 to 39 in good health. CDR3s leave out the opening cysteine and the closing phenylalanine or tryptophan.

>TRBV12-3/TRBV12-4|TRBJ1-2
ASSPTASYGYT
>TRBV7-2|TRBJ2-2
ASSFWTATSGELF
>TRBV7-8|TRBJ2-5
ASSLGSLAGGEETQY
>TRBV14|TRBJ2-3
ASSHYNILDTQY
>TRBV29-1|TRBJ1-2
SAQDSQWGYT
>TRBV10-3|TRBJ2-3
AISESTGTNTQY
>TRBV4-1|TRBJ2-3
ASSQGGGGDTQY
>TRBV7-2|TRBJ1-2
ASSQPRLRNYGYT
>TRBV28|TRBJ2-1
ASRFSGGAYNEQF
>TRBV3-1|TRBJ2-1
ASSQLTSGPHNEQF
>TRBV20-1|TRBJ2-7
SASPPDFYEQY
>TRBV4-1|TRBJ2-7
ASSPMPGTGFSYEQY
>TRBV4-1|TRBJ2-5
ASSQVEGSETQY